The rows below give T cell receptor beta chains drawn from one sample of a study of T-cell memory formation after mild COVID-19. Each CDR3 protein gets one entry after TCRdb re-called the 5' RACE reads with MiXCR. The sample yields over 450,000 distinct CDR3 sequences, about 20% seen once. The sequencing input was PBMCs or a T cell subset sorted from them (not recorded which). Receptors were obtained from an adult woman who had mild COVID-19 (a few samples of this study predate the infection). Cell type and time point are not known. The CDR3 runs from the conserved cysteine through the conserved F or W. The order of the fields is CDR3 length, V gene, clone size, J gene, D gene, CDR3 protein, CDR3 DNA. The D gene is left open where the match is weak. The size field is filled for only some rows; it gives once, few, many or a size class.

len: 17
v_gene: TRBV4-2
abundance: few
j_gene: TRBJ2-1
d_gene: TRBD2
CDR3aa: CASSQVTSGRGYNEQFF
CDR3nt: TGTGCCAGCAGCCAGGTTACTAGCGGGAGAGGCTACAATGAGCAGTTCTTC

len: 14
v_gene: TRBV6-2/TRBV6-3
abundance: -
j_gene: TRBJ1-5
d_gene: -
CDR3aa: CASSYGGAVQPQHF
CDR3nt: TGTGCCAGCAGTTACGGGGGGGCGGTTCAGCCCCAGCATTTT

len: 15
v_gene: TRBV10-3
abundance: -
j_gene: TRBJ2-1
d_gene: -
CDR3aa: CAISLAVGGGDEQFF
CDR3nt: TGTGCCATCAGTTTAGCGGTTGGAGGGGGAGATGAGCAGTTCTTC

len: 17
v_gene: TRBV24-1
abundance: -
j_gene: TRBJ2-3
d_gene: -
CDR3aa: CATSDLGFAGAADTQYF
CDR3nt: TGTGCCACCAGTGATTTGGGGTTCGCAGGGGCGGCAGATACGCAGTATTTT

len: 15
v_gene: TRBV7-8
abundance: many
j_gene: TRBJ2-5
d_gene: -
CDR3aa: CASSLAPGAPETQYF
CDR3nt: TGTGCCAGCAGCTTAGCGCCGGGGGCGCCAGAGACCCAGTACTTC

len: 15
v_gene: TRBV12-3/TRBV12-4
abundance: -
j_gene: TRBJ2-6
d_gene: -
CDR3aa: CASSFHTSGANVLTF
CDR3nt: TGTGCCAGCAGTTTTCACACCTCTGGGGCCAACGTCCTGACTTTC

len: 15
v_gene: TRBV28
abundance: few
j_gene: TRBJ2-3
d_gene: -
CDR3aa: CASSFGGGRPDTQYF
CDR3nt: TGTGCCAGCAGTTTTGGGGGTGGTCGACCAGATACGCAGTATTTT

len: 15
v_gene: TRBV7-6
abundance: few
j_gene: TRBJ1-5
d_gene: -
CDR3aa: CASSLEPFGNQPQHF
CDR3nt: TGTGCCAGCAGCTTAGAGCCTTTTGGCAATCAGCCCCAGCATTTT

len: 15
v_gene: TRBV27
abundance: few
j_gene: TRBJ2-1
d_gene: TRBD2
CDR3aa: CATHHGGSSYNEQFF
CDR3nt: TGTGCCACCCACCACGGGGGGTCCTCCTACAATGAGCAGTTCTTC

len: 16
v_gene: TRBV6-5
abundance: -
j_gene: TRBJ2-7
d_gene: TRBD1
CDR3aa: CASSYGRGTGGREQYF
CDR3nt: TGTGCCAGCAGTTATGGCCGGGGGACAGGGGGCCGAGAGCAGTACTTC

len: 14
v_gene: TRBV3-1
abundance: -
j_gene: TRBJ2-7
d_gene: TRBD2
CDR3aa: CASSSERGSYEQYF
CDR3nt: TGTGCCAGCAGCTCAGAGCGGGGCTCCTACGAGCAGTACTTC

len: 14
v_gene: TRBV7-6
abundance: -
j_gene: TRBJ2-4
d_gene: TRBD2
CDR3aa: CASSLPSGAGIQYF
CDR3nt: TGTGCCAGCAGCTTACCTAGCGGGGCGGGCATTCAGTACTTC

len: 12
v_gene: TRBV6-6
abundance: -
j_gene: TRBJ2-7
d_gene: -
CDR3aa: CASSPLGVEQYF
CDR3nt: TGTGCCAGCAGTCCGCTAGGGGTCGAGCAGTACTTC

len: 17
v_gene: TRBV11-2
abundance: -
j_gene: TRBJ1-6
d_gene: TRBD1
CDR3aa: CASRRVGGRGLNSPLHF
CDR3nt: TGTGCCAGCAGGAGAGTAGGGGGCAGGGGCCTTAATTCACCCCTCCACTTT

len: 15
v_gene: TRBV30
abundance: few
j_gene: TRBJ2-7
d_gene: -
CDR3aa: CASINRDTASYEQYF
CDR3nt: TGTGCCTCTATCAACCGGGACACCGCTTCCTACGAGCAGTACTTC

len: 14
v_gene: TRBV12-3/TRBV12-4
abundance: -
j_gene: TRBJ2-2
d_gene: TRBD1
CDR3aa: CASRGTDNTGELFF
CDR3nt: TGTGCCAGCAGGGGGACAGACAACACCGGGGAGCTGTTTTTT

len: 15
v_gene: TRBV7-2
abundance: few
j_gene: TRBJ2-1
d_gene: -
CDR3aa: CASTSRGRSYNEQFF
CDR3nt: TGTGCCAGCACCTCGAGGGGGAGGTCCTACAATGAGCAGTTCTTC

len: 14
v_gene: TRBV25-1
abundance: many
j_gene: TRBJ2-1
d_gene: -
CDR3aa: CASSQSDFYNEQFF
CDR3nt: TGTGCCAGCAGTCAGTCCGACTTCTACAATGAGCAGTTCTTC

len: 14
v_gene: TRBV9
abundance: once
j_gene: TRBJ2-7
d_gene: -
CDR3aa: CASSVGQGYNEQYF
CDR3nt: TGTGCCAGCAGCGTAGGTCAGGGCTACAACGAGCAGTACTTC

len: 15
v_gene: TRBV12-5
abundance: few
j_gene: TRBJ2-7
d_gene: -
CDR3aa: CASGLVLRQPHEQYF
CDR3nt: TGTGCTAGTGGTTTGGTACTACGCCAACCCCACGAGCAGTACTTC

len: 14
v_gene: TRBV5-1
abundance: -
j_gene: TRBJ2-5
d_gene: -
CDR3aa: CASSSRRGTETQYF
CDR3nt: TGCGCCAGCAGCTCCAGGAGGGGAACCGAGACCCAGTACTTC

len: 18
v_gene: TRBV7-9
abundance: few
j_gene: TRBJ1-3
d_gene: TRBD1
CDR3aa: CASSDVPGQGSPGNTIYF
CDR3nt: TGTGCCAGCAGCGACGTCCCGGGACAGGGTTCCCCTGGAAACACCATATATTTT

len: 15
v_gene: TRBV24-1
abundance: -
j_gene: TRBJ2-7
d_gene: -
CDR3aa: CATSDLAAGKYEQYF
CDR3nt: TGTGCCACCAGTGATTTGGCGGCAGGGAAATACGAGCAGTACTTC

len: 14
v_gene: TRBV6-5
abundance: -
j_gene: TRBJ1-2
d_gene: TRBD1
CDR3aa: CASSPGTEGDGYTF
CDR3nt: TGTGCCAGCAGTCCGGGGACAGAAGGCGATGGCTACACCTTC

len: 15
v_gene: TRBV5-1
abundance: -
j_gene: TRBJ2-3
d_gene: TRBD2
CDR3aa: CASSLTSGGSDTQYF
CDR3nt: TGCGCCAGCAGCTTGACTAGCGGGGGTTCAGATACGCAGTATTTT

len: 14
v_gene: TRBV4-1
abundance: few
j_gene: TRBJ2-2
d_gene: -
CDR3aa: CASSQDPVTGELFF
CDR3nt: TGCGCCAGCAGCCAAGATCCGGTGACCGGGGAGCTGTTTTTT

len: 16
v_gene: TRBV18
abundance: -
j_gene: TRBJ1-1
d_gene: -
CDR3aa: CASSPLGAGDNVEAFF
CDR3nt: TGTGCCAGCTCACCCCTCGGGGCAGGGGATAATGTTGAAGCTTTCTTT

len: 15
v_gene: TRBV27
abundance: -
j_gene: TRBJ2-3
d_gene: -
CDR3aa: CASSPSFRGTDTQYF
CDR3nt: TGTGCCAGCAGTCCGTCCTTTCGTGGCACAGATACGCAGTATTTT

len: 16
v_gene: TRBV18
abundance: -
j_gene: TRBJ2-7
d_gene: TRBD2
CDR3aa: CASSPSGGRAPYEQYF
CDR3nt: TGTGCCAGCTCACCAAGCGGCGGGAGGGCTCCCTACGAGCAGTACTTC

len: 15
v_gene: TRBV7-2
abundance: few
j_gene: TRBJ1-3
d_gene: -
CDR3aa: CASSTVGTIGNTIYF
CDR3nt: TGTGCCAGCAGCACCGTAGGGACAATTGGAAACACCATATATTTT

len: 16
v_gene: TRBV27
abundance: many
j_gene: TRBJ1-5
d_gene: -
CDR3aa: CASSSSFDRFNQPQHF
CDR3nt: TGTGCCAGCAGTTCCTCCTTCGACAGGTTCAATCAGCCCCAGCATTTT

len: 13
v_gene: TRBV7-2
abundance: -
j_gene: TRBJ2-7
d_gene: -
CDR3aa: CASSPTTLVAQYF
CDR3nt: TGTGCCAGCAGCCCCACGACATTAGTCGCGCAGTACTTC

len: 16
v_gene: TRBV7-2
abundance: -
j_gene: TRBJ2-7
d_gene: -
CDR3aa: CASSLAPGTGGYEQYF
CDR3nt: TGTGCCAGCAGCTTAGCCCCCGGGACCGGAGGGTACGAGCAGTACTTC

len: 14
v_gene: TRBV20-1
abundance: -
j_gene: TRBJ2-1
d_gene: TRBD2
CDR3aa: CSATGTSGLNEQFF
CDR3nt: TGCAGTGCGACCGGGACTAGCGGGTTGAATGAGCAGTTCTTC

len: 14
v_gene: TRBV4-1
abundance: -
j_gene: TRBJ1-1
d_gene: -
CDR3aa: CASGGGSSNTEALF
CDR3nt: TGCGCCAGCGGCGGTGGCTCTTCGAACACTGAAGCTTTATTT

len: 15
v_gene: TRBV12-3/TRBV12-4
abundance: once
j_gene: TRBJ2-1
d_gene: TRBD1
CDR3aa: CASRPGQGAHNEQFF
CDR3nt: TGTGCCAGCAGGCCCGGACAGGGGGCGCACAATGAGCAGTTCTTC

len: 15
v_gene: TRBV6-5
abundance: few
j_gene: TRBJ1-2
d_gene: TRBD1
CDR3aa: CASTHRGSRNYGYTF
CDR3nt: TGTGCCAGCACGCACAGGGGGTCCCGAAACTATGGCTACACCTTC

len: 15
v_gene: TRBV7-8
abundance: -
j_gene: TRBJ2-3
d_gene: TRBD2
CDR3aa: CATQASGGHADTQYF
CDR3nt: TGTGCCACCCAGGCCAGCGGGGGCCACGCGGATACGCAGTATTTT

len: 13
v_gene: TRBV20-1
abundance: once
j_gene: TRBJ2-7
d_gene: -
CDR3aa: CSARGTLSYEQYF
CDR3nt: TGCAGTGCTAGAGGGACCCTGTCCTACGAGCAGTACTTC

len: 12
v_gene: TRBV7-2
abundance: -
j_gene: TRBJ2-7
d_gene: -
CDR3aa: CASSRVWDEQYF
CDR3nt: TGTGCCAGCAGCCGCGTTTGGGACGAGCAGTACTTC

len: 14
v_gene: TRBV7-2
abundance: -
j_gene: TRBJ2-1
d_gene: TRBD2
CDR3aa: CASSSRLAVYEQFF
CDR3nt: TGTGCCAGCAGCTCCCGACTAGCGGTTTACGAGCAGTTCTTC

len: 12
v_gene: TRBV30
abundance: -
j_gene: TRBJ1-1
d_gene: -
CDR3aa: CAWGAGVTEAFF
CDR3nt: TGTGCCTGGGGGGCAGGGGTGACTGAAGCTTTCTTT

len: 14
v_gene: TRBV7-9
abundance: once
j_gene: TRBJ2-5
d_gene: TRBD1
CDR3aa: CASSPQGALGTQYF
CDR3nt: TGTGCCAGCAGCCCACAGGGGGCCTTAGGGACCCAGTACTTC

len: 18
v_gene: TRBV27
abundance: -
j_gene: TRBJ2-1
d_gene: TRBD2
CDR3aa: CASSLLAGGPSSYNEQFF
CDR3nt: TGTGCCAGCAGTTTATTGGCGGGAGGACCCAGCTCCTACAATGAGCAGTTCTTC

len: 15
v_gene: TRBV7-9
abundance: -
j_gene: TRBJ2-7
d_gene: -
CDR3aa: CASSTGQELTYEQYF
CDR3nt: TGTGCCAGCAGCACCGGACAAGAACTAACCTACGAGCAGTACTTC

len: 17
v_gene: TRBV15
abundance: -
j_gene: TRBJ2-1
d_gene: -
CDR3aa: CATSRDSKRRSYNEQFF
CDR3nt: TGTGCCACCAGCAGAGATTCGAAGCGGCGCTCCTACAATGAGCAGTTCTTC

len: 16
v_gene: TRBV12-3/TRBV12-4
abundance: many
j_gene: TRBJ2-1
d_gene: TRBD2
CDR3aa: CASSFPRLAGPNEQFF
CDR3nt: TGTGCCAGCAGTTTTCCGAGGCTAGCGGGACCCAATGAGCAGTTCTTC

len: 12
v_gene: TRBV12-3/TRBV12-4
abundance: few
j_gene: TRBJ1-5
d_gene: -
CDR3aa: CASSLVYQPQHF
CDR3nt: TGTGCCAGCAGTTTAGTCTATCAGCCCCAGCATTTT

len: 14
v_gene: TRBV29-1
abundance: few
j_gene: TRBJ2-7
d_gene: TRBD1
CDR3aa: CSVVGTGSTYEQYF
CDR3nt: TGCAGCGTTGTCGGGACAGGGTCGACCTACGAGCAGTACTTC

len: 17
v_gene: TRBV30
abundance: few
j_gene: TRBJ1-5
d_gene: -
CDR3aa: CAWSSPPRQDRNQPQHF
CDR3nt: TGTGCCTGGAGTTCACCCCCCCGACAGGACCGCAATCAGCCCCAGCATTTT

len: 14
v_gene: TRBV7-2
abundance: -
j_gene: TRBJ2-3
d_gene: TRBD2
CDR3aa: CASSPLAGTDTQYF
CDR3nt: TGTGCCAGCAGCCCGCTAGCGGGAACAGATACGCAGTATTTT